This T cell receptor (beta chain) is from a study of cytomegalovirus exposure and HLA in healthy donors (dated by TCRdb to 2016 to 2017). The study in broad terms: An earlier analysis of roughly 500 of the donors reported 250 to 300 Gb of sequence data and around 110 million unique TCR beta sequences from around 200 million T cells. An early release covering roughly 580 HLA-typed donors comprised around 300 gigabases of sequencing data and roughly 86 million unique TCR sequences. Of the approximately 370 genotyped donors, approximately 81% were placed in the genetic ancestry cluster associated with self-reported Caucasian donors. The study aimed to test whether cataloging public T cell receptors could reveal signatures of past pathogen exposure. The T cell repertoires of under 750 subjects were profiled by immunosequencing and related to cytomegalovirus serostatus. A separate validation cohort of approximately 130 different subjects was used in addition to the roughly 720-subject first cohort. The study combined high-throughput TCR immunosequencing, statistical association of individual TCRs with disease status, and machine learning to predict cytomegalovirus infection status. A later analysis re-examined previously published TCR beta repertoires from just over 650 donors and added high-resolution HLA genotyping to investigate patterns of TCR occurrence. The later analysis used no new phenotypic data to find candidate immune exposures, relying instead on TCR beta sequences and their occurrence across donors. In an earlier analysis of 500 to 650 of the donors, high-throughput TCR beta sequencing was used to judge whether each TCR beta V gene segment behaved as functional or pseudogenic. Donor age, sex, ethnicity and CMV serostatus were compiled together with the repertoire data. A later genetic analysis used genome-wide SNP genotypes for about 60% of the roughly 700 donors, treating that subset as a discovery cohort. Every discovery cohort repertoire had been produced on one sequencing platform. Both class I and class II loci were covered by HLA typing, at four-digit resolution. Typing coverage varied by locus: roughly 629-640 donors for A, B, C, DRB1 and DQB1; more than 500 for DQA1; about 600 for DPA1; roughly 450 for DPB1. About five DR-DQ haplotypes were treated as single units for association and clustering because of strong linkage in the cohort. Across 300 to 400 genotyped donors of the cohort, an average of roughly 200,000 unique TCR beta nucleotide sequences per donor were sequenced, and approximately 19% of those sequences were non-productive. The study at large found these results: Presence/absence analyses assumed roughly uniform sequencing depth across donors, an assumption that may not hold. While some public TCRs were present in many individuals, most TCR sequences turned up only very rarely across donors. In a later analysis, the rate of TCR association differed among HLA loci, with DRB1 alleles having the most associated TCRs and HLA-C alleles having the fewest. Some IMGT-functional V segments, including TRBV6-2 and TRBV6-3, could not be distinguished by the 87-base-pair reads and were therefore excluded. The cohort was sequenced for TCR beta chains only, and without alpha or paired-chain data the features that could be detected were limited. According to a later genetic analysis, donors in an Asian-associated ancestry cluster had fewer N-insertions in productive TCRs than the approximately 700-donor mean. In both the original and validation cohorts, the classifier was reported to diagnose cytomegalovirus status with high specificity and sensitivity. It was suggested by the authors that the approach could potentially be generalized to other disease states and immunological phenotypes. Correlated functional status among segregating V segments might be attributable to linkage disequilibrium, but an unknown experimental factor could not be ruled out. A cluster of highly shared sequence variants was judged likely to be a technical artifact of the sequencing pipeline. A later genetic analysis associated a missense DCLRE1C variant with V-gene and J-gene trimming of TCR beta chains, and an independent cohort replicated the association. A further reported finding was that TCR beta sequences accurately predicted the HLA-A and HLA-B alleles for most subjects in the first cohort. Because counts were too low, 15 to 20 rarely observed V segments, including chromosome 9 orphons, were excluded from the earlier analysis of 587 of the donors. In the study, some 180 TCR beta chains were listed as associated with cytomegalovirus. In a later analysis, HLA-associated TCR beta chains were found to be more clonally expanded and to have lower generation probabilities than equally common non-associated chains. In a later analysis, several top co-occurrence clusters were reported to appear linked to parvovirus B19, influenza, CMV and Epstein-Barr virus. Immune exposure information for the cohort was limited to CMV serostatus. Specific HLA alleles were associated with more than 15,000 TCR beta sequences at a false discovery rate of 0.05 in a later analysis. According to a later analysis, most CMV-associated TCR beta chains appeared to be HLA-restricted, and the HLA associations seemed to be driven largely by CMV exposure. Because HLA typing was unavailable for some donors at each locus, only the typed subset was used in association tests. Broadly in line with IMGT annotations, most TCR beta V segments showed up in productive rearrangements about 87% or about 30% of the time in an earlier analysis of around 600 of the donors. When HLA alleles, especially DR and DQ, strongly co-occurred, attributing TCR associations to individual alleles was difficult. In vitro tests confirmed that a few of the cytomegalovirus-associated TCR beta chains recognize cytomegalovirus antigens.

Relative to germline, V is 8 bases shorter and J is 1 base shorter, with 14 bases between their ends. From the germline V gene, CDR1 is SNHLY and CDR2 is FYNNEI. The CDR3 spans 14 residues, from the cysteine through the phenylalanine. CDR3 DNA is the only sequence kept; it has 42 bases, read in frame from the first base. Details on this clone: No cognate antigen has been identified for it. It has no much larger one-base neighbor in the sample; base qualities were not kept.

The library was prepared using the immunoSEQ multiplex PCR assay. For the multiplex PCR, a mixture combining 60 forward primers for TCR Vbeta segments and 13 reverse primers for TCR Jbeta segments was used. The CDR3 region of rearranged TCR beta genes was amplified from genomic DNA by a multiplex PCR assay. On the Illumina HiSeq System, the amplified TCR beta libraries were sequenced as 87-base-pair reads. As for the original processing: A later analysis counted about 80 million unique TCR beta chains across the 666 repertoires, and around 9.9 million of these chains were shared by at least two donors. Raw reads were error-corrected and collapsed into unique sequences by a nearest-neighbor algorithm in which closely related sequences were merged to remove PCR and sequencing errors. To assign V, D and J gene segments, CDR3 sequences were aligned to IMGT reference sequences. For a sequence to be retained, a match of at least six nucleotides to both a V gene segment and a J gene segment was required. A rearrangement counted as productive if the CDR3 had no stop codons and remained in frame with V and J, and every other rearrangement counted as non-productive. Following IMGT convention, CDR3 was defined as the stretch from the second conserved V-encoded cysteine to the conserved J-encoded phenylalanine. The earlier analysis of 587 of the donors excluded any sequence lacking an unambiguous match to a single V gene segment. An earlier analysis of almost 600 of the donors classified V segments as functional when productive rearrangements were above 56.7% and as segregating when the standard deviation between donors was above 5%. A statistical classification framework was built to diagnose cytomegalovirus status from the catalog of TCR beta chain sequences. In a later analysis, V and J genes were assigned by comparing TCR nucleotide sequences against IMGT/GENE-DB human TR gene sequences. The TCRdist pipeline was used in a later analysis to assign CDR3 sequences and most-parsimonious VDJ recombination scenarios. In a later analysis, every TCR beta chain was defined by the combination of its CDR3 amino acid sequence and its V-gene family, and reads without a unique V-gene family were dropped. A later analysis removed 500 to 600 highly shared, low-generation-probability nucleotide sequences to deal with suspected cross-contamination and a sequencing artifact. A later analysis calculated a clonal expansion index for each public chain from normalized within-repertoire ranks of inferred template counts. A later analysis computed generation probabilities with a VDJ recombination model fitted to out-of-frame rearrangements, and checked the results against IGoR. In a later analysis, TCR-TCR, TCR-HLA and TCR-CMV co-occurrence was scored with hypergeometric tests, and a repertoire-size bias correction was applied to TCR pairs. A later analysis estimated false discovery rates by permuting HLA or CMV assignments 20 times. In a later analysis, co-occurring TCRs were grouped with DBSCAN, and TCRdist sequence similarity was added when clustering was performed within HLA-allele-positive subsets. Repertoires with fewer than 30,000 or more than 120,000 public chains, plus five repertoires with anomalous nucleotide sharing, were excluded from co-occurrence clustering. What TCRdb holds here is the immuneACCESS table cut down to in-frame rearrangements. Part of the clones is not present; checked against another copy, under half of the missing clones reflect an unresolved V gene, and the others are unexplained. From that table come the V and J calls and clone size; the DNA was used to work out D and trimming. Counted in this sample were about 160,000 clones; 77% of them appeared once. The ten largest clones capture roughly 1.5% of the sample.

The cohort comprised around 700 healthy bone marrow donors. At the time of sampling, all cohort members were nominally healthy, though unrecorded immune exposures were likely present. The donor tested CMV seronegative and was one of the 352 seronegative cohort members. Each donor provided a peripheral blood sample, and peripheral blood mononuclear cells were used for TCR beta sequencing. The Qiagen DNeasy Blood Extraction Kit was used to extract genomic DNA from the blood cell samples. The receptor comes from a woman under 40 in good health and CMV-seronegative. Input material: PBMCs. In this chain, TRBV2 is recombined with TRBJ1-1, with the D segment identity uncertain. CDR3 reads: CASVTDAENTEAFF. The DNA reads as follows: TGTGCCAGCGTCACAGACGCCGAGAACACTGAAGCTTTCTTT.